The present T cell receptor beta chain was sequenced within a study of shared clonotypes between healthy human individuals. Study background: Two women and a few men aged 18 to 49 served as donors.

The germline V gene encodes CDR1 SNHLY and CDR2 FYNNEI. This CDR3 is built from 13 residues. Of note for this clone: What it binds is unknown.

Study outcomes and limitations: A few donors showed sharing of approximately 4.7% of naive CD4 clonotypes. Genetic and exposure-history diversity was limited by the few donors.

Naive CD8 cells lacked CD45RO and underwent positive selection for CCR7, leaving out terminally differentiated effector memory CD45RA+ cells. Some clones are missing from TCRdb's copy, which holds only in-frame ones; the method was immunoSEQ multiplex PCR. The sample gives 2 million to 2.5 million clones, about 94% of which show up once; about 1.1% is in the top ten. The receptor was isolated from a man aged 18 to 30 in good health. V is TRBV2 and J is TRBJ2-5; 8 positions agree with TRBD2. The DNA end lines up better with TRBJ2-7; the J call may be wrong. Source material: naive CD8+ T cells sorted from blood. The CDR3 nucleotides read TGTGCCAGCAGCGGGACTAGTACCTACGAGCAGTACTTC. Its translation is CASSGTSTYEQYF.